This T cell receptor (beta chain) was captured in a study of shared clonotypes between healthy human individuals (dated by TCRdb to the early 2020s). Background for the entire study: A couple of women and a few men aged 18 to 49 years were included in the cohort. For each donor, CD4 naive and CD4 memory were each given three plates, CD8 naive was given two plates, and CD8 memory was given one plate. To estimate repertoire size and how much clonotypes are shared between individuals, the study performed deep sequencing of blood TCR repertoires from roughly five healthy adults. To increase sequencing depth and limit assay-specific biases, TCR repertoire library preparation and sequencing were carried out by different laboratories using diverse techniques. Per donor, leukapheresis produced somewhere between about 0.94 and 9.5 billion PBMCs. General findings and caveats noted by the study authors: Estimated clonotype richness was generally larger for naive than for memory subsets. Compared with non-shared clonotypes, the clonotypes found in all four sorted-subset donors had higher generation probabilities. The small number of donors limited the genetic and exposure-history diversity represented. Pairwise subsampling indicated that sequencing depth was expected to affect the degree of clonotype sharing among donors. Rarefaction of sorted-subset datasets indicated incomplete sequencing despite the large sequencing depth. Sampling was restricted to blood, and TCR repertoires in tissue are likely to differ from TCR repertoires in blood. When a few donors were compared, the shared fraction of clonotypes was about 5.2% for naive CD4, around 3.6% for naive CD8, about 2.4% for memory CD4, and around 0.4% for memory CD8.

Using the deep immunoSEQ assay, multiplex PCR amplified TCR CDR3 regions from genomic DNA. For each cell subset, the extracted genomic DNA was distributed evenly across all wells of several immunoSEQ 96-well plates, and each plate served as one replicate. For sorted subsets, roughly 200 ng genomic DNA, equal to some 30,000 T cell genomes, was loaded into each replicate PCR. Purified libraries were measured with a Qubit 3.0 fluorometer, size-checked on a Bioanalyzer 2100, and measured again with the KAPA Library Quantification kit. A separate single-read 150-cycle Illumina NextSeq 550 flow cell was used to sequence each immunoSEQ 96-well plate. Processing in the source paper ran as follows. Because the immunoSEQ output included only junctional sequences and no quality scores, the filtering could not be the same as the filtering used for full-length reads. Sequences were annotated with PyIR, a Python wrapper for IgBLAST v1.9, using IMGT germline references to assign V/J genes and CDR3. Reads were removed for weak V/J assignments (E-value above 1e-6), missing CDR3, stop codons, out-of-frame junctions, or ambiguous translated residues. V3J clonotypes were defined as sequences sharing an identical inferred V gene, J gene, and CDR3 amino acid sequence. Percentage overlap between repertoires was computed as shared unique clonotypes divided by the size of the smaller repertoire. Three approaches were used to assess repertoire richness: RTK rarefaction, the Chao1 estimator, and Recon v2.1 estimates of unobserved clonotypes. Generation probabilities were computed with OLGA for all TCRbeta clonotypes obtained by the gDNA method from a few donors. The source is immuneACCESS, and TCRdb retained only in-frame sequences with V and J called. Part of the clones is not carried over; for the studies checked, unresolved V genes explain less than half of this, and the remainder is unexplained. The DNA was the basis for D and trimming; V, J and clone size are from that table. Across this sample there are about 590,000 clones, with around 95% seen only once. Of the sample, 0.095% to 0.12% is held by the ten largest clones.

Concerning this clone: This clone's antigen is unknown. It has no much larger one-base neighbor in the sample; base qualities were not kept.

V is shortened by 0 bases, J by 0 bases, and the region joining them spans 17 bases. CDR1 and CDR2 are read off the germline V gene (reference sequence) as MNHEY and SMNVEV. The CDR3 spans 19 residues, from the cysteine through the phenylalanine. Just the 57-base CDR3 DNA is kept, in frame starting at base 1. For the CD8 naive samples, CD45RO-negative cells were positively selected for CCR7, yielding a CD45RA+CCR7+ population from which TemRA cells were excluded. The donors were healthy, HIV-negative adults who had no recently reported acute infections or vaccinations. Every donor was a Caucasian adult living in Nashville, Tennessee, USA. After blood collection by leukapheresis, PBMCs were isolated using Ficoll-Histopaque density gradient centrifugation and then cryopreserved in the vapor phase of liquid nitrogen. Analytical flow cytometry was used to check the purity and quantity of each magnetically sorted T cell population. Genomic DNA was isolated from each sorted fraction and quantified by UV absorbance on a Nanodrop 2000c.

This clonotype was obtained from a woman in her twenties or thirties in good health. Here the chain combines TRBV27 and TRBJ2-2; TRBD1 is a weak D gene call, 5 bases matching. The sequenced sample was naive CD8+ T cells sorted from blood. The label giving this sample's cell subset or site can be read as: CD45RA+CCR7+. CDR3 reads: CASSLSAWSRTTNTGELFF. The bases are TGTGCCAGCAGTTTATCTGCTTGGTCCAGGACAACGAACACCGGGGAGCTGTTTTTT.